This T cell receptor beta chain was captured by sequencing in a study of robustness of blood B and T cell sequencing (dated by TCRdb to between 2018 and 2020). With regard to the full study: The goal of the study was to figure out the amount of peripheral blood required to reliably characterize the TCRbeta and IgG repertoires of an individual. Each of the roughly ten independently drawn blood samples had its TCRbeta and IgG repertoires measured. Two replicate TCRbeta cDNA libraries were prepared from one shared RNA pool from a single 10 ml draw, serving as technical replicates.

The library was produced with PCR. TCRdb lists the instrument as Illumina MiSeq. Synthesis of cDNA relied on SMARTScribe reverse transcriptase together with a 5' template-switch oligo that added a universal priming site. Each cDNA molecule was tagged by a 12-nucleotide random unique molecular identifier (UMI) carried on the template-switch oligo. During reverse transcription, TCRbeta transcripts were targeted by chain-specific reverse primers. Uracil DNA glycosylase treatment was used to remove residual template-switch adapters, and a Qiagen MinElute kit was used to purify the cDNA. The first PCR ran for about 22 cycles with KAPA HiFi HotStart ReadyMix and step-out primers, divided among four 50 microliter reactions. Before any further amplification, the products of the first-round PCR were gel-purified. Illumina Nextera adapters were attached in a second 8-cycle PCR, after which libraries were purified and pooled. The UMI barcode for each TCRbeta molecule was captured by a 50-nucleotide 5' read. Per the source publication's procedure: Reads were grouped by UMI into consensus reads using the MIGEC toolkit. PEAR was used to merge forward and reverse consensus reads, producing the final reads. A custom decontamination script removed identical UMI-sequence pairs shared across libraries, treating them as cross-sample contamination. MIGMAP, a wrapper around IgBLAST, was used for V(D)J assignment and CDR3 extraction. TCR clonotypes were defined by identical V gene, J gene and CDR3 amino acid sequence, and CDR1 and CDR2 were left unsequenced. TCRdb reprocessed the public reads (quality trimming at Q25 with fastp, clone calling with MiXCR) and kept in-frame beta chains. Each CDR3 protein appears once, grouped with its most common genes and DNA. It is TCRdb's table, rather than the study itself, that gives the V and J calls and clone size. A total of 1,500 to 2,000 distinct CDR3 sequences appear in this sample, 49% of them only once. Jointly, the top ten make up about 35% of the sample.

Results the study describes overall, beyond this receptor: Evidence of cross-contamination, likely caused by batch processing, was seen in one pair of TCRbeta libraries, and the UMI-sequence pairs shared between the two libraries were removed. The TCRbeta rarefaction curves did not fully level off, which suggests under-sequencing or many low-abundance clonotypes. Pooling tubes did not increase the overlap of rare TCRbeta clonotypes, which implies that much larger blood volumes would be needed to capture rare TCRbeta clonotypes. Combining 3 or 4 tubes (roughly 29-40 ml blood) brought coverage of the top 10,000 TCRbeta clonotypes close to saturation. When technical replicate libraries were compared, less than 95% of the top 10,000 TCRbeta clonotypes in one library also turned up in the other. The 1,000 most abundant TCRbeta clonotypes from the pooled draws were found in every single 10 ml sample. EDTA tubes required immediate fractionation, limiting use in multi-site collections.

The CDR3 starts with the cysteine, ends with the phenylalanine, and has 13 residues. Only CDR3 DNA is held: 39 bases, read in frame from base 1. From a lookup of the germline V gene, CDR1 and CDR2 are SQVTM and ANQGSEA. The V end loses 3 bases and the J end loses 5 bases, and a stretch of 13 bases separates them. This clonotype was observed a few times. It lacks a known antigen. The input lacks base qualities; no much larger clone sits a single base away. TCRbeta repertoires were quantified from mRNA rather than genomic DNA, which captures expressed receptors. Without cell sorting, buffy coat leukocytes were collected into Trizol, and RNA was extracted using the Direct-zol RNA MiniPrep Plus kit. To separate plasma, buffy coat and red blood cells, the EDTA blood tubes were centrifuged right away at 4 degrees C.

The sample was peripheral blood. The receptor comes from a human donor in good health. The V and J segments used are TRBV29-1 and TRBJ1-2, and TRBD1 may be the D gene, going by 5 matching bases. In nucleotides, the sequence is TGCAGCGTTGACCCAGGCTGGGGGTATGGCTACACCTTC. Its protein product is CSVDPGWGYGYTF.